The sequence of this T cell receptor (beta chain) was determined in a study of CD8+CD57+ T cells in acquired aplastic anemia. Study background: The study obtained an average of 3.2 ug of DNA from sorted CD4+ and CD8+ cells.

Profiling of TCR beta VDJ combinations and CDR3 sequences used genomic DNA as template. MiXCR was run by TCRdb on the reads, yielding one entry per CDR3 protein. The table has around 170,000 distinct CDR3 sequences, approximately 50% seen once; the top ten hold about 9.5%. The authors sequenced patients whose flow cytometry had shown CD8+CD57+ cell expansion. Diagnosis of severe acquired aplastic anemia applied to all patients. Comment on this clonotype: A junction boundary mismatches the germline segment, possibly from a read error.

The V gene's germline CDR1 is SGHAT and CDR2 FQNNGV. This CDR3 contains 16 residues. Sample: sorted CD4+, CD8+, or CD8+CD57+ T cells (not recorded which) from PBMCs. This sequence was found in a human donor with aplastic anemia. The chain links TRBV11-2 to TRBJ1-1; a weak D match, TRBD1 (6 bases). As DNA, the CDR3 is TGTGCCGGCAGCTTATCCGGGACACAAGCAAACACTGAAGCTTTCTTT. This codes for CAGSLSGTQANTEAFF. Full variable domain (rest looked up from reference TRBV11-2 and TRBJ1-1): EAGVAQSPRYKIIEKRQSVAFWCNPISGHATLYWYQQILGQGPKLLIQFQNNGVVDDSQLPKDRFSAERLKGVDSTLKIQPAKLEDSAVYLCAGSLSGTQANTEAFFGQGTRLTVV.